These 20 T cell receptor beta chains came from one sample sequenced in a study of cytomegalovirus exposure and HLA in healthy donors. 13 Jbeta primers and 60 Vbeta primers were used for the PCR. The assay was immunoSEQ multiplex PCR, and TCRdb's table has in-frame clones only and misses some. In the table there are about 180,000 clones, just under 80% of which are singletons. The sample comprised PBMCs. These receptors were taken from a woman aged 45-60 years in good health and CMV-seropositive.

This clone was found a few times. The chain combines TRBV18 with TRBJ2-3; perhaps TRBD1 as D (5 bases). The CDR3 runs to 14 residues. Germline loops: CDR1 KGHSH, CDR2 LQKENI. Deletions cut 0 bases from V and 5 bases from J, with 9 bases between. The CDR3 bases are TGTGCCAGCTCACCACCGTTGACAGAAGATACGCAGTATTTT. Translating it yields CASSPPLTEDTQYF.

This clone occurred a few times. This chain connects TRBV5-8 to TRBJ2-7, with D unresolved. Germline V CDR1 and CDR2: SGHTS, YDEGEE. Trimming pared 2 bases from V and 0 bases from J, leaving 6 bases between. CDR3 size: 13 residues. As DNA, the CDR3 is TGTGCCAGCAGCTTAAGTAGCTCCTACGAGCAGTACTTC. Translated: CASSLSSSYEQYF.

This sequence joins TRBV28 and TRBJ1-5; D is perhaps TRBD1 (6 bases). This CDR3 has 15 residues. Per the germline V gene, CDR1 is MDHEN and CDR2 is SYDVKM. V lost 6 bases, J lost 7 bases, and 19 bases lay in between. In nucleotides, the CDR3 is TGTGCCAGCAGGCCTGAAACAGGGAGTTTACAGCCCCAGCATTTT. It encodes CASRPETGSLQPQHF. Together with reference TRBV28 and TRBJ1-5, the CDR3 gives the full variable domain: DVKVTQSSRYLVKRTGEKVFLECVQDMDHENMFWYRQDPGLGLRLIYFSYDVKMKEKGDIPEGYSVSREKKERFSLILESASTNQTSMYLCASRPETGSLQPQHFGDGTRLSIL.

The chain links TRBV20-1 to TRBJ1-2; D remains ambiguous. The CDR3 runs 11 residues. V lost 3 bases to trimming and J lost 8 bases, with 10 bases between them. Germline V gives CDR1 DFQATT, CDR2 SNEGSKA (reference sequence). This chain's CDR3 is CSASWGGGYTF. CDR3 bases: TGCAGTGCTAGTTGGGGAGGCGGCTACACCTTC.

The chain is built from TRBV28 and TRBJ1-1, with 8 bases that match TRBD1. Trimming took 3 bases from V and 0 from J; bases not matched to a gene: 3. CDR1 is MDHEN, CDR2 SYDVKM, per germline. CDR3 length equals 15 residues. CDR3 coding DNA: TGTGCCAGCAGTTTCTCGGACAGGGTGAACACTGAAGCTTTCTTT. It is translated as CASSFSDRVNTEAFF.

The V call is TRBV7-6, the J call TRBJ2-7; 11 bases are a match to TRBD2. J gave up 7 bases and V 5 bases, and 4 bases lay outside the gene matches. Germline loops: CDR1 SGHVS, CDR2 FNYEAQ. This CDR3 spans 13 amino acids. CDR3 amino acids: CASSLGLADEQYF. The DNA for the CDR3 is TGTGCCAGCAGCCTGGGACTAGCGGATGAGCAGTACTTC.

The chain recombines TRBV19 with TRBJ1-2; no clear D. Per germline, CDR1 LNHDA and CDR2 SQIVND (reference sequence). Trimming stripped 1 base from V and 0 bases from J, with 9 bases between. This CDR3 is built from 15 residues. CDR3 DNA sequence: TGTGCCAGTAGTATAGCGGTGTTTCCTAACTATGGCTACACCTTC. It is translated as CASSIAVFPNYGYTF. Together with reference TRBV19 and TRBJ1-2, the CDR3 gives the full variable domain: DGGITQSPKYLFRKEGQNVTLSCEQNLNHDAMYWYRQDPGQGLRLIYYSQIVNDFQKGDIAEGYSVSREKKESFPLTVTSAQKNPTAFYLCASSIAVFPNYGYTFGSGTRLTVV.

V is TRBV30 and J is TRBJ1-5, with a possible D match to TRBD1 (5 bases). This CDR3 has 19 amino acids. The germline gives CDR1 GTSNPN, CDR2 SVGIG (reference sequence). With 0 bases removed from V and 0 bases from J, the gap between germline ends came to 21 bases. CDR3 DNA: TGTGCCTGGAGTGTCCACAGGAATACCTACTTATCTAGCAATCAGCCCCAGCATTTT. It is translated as CAWSVHRNTYLSSNQPQHF.

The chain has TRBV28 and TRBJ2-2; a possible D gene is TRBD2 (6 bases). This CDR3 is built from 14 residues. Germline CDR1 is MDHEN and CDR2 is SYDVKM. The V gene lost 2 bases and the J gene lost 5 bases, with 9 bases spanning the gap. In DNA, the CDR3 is TGTGCCAGCAGTTTAGGGGGGATGACCGGGGAGCTGTTTTTT. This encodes CASSLGGMTGELFF.

The CDR3 DNA reads TGTGCCACCAGCAGAGATTTAGGGGGTTGGCGGCATTTT. It yields the protein CATSRDLGGWRHF. The rearrangement uses TRBV15 and TRBJ1-5; TRBD1 might be the D (6 bases). CDR3 size: 13 residues. Germline V CDR1 and CDR2: LNHNV, YYDKDF (reference sequence). The V end lost 0 bases, the J end lost 15 bases, and 15 bases lay between the germline ends.

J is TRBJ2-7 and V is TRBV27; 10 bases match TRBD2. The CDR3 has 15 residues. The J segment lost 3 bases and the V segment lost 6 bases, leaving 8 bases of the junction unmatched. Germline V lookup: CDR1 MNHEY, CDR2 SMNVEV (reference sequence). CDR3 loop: CASSPLAGVDYEQYF. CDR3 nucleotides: TGTGCCAGCAGCCCCCTAGCGGGAGTCGACTACGAGCAGTACTTC.

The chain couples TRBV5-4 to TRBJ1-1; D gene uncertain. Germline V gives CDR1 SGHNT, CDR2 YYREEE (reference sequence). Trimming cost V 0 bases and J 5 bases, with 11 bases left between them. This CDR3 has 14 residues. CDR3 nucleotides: TGTGCCAGCAGCTTGGTATCGGGTGGAACTGAAGCTTTCTTT. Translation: CASSLVSGGTEAFF.

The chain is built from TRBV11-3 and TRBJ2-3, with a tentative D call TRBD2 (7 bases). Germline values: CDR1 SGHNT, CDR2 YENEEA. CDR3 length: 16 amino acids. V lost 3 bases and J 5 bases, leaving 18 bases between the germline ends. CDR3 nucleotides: TGTGCCAGCAGCTTCGCGCGCGGGGGCCCGATAGATACGCAGTATTTT. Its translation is CASSFARGGPIDTQYF. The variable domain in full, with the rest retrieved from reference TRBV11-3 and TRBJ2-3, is EAGVVQSPRYKIIEKKQPVAFWCNPISGHNTLYWYLQNLGQGPELLIRYENEEAVDDSQLPKDRFSAERLKGVDSTLKIQPAELGDSAVYLCASSFARGGPIDTQYFGPGTRLTVL.

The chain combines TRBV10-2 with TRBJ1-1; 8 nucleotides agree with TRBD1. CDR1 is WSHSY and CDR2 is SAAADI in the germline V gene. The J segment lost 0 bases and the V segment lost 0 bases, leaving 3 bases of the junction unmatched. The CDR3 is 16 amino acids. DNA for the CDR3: TGCGCCAGCAGTGAGTCGACAGGGGTAATGAACACTGAAGCTTTCTTT. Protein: CASSESTGVMNTEAFF.

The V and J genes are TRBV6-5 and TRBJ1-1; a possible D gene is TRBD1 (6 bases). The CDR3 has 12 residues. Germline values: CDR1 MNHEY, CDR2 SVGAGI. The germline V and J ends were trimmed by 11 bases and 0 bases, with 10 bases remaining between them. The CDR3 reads CAVGQLNTEAFF. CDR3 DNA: TGTGCCGTTGGACAGCTGAACACTGAAGCTTTCTTT.

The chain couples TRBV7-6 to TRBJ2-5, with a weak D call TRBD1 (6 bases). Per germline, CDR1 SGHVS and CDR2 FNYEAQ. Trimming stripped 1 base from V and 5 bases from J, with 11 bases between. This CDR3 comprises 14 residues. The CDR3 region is CASSLGQGPETQYF. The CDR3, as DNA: TGTGCCAGCAGCTTAGGCCAGGGGCCCGAGACCCAGTACTTC.

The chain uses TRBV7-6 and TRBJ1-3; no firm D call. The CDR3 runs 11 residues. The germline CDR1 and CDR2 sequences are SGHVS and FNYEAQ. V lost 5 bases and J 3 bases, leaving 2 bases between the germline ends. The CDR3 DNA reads TGTGCCAGCAGCCGTGGAAACACCATATATTTT. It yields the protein CASSRGNTIYF.

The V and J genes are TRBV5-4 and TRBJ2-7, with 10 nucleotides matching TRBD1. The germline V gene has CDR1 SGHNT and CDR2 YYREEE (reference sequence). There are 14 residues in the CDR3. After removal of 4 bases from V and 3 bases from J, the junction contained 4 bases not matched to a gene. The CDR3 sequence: CASSAGTGVYEQYF. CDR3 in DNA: TGTGCCAGCAGCGCCGGGACAGGGGTCTACGAGCAGTACTTC.

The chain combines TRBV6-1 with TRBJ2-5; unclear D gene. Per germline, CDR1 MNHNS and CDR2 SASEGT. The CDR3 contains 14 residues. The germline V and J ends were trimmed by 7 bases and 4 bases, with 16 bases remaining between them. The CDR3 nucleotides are TGTGCCAGCACGCTCCTAGAACGACGAGAGACCCAGTACTTC. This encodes CASTLLERRETQYF.

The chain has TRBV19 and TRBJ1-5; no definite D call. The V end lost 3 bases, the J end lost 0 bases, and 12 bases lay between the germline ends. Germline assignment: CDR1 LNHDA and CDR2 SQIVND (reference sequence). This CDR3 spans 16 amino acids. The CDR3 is CASSMAGPYSNQPQHF. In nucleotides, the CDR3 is TGTGCCAGTAGTATGGCAGGCCCGTATAGCAATCAGCCCCAGCATTTT.